This T cell receptor (beta chain) was recovered during a study of T cells in Graves' hyperthyroidism and ophthalmopathy. This clonotype was observed at least ten times. This CDR3 region has 15 residues. V dropped 5 bases and J dropped 5; count of bases not matched to a gene: 8. What was amplified from RNA transcripts were TCR beta CDR3 regions. The HTBI set primed first-round TCR CDR3 RT-PCR. Via MiXCR, TCRdb re-called the multiplex PCR reads, giving one row per CDR3 protein. The data show 500,000 to 600,000 distinct CDR3 sequences, under 60% seen once. Sequencing was performed on peripheral blood or thyroid tissue (not recorded which). The source of this sequence is a woman under 30 with Graves' hyperthyroidism. The J gene is TRBJ1-2, the V gene TRBV12-3 or TRBV12-4, with TRBD1 matching over 10 bases. The CDR3 DNA follows: TGTGCCAGCAGTCTCCGACCGGGACAGGGGTATGGCTACACCTTC. This encodes CASSLRPGQGYGYTF.